This TCR beta chain was recovered during a study of T cell responses to AZD1222 COVID-19 vaccine. The CDR3 totals 12 residues. V was pared by 5 bases and J by 7 bases, with 11 bases between. Germline assignment: CDR1 MNHEY and CDR2 SVGAGI. Study findings and constraints: Clonal diversity was possibly underestimated, and the donors were mostly white British, with more females. Spike-specific TCR breadth and depth went up after people got two AZD1222 doses.

With regard to this clone: The target antigen is unknown.

Measured with immunoSEQ multiplex PCR; TCRdb has only the in-frame clones, and not every one. The repertoire has around 84,000 clones, approximately 90% of them found once; the top ten carry about 1.6%. The material sequenced was peripheral blood, taken on day 0 of AZD1222 vaccination. V is TRBV6-5 and J is TRBJ1-2; weak D call: TRBD1 (5 bases). The TCR comes from an adult in good health. CDR3 bases: TGTGCCAGCAGTACCCAGGGTTCTGGCTACACCTTC. Its translation is CASSTQGSGYTF.